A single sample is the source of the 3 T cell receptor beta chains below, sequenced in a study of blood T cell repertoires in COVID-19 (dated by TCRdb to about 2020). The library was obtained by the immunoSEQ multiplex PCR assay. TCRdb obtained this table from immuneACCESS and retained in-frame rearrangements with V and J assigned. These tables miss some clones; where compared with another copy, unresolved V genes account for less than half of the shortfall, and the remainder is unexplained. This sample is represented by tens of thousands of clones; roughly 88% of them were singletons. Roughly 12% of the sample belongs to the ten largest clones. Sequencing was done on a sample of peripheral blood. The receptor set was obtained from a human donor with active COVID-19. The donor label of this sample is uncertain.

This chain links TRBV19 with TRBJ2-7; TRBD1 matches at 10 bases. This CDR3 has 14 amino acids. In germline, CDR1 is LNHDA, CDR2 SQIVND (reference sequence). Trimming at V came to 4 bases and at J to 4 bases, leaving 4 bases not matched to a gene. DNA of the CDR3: TGTGCCAGTAGTAGGGACAGGGGAAAGTACGAGCAGTACTTC. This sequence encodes CASSRDRGKYEQYF. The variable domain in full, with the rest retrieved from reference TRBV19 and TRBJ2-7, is DGGITQSPKYLFRKEGQNVTLSCEQNLNHDAMYWYRQDPGQGLRLIYYSQIVNDFQKGDIAEGYSVSREKKESFPLTVTSAQKNPTAFYLCASSRDRGKYEQYFGPGTRLTVT.

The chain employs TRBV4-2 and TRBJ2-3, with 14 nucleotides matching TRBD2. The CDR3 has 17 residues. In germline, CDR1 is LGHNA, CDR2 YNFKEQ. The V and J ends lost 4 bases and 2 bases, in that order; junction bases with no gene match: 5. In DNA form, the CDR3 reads TGTGCCAGCAGCCCGGTGACTAGCGGGGGGGCCACAGATACGCAGTATTTT. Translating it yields CASSPVTSGGATDTQYF.

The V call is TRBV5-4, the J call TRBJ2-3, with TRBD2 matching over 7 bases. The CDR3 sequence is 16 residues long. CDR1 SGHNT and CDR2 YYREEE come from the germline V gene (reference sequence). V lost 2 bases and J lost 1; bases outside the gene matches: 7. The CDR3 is CASSFRLAGRTDTQYF. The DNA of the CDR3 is TGTGCCAGCAGCTTCAGACTAGCCGGACGCACAGATACGCAGTATTTT.